The clone carrying this T cell receptor (beta chain) was counted only a few times. What it binds is unknown. The sample's treatment: approximately 10-day PBMC culture with coronavirus spike peptide pools or control peptides (ViraFEST assay). The unexposed donor provided CD4+ T cells, which were taken before the COVID-19 pandemic (2011-2018). Sequencing of the DNA from cultured CD4+ T cells was carried out with the Oncomine TCR Beta short-read assay. Using its own MiXCR run on the PCR reads, TCRdb lists one record per CDR3 protein. The data hold several thousand distinct CDR3 sequences, with 48% observed a single time. The data are from a study of vaccination and CD4 T cells after COVID-19. At the level of the study: Samples after vaccination came a median around eleven weeks past dose two, ranging 14 to 241. The authors exposed cells to overlapping spike peptides derived from SARS-CoV-2, HCoV-NL63, HCoV-OC43 and HCoV-229E.

Study-level points and caveats: From about 20 to 38, the median of SARS-CoV-2-reactive clonotypes rose without reaching significance.

The ends were cut back, 3 bases at V and 2 bases at J, with 10 bases in the middle. Germline V gene lookup returns CDR1 LNHDA and CDR2 SQIVND (reference sequence). This CDR3 comprises 14 residues. This chain uses TRBV19 with TRBJ1-2, with D tentatively TRBD1 (6 bases). The TCR sequence derives from a human donor in good health. Material: CD4+ T cells from blood, cultured in vitro. The CDR3 DNA reads TGTGCCAGTAGTATTAGGGGGACAAACTATGGCTACACCTTC. Amino acids: CASSIRGTNYGYTF.